This T cell receptor beta chain was identified in a study of cytomegalovirus exposure and HLA in healthy donors. V dropped 2 bases and J dropped 9; count of bases not matched to a gene: 6. CDR1 is SGHRS and CDR2 is YFSETQ in the germline V gene. This CDR3 contains 13 residues. As regards this clone: Its antigen is as yet unknown.

The PCR used 60 Vbeta and 13 Jbeta primers. Assay used: immunoSEQ multiplex PCR; TCRdb lists only in-frame clones, some missing. The table has about 160,000 clones, around 79% seen once; the top ten hold about 2.2%. Study conclusions and caveats: A later analysis linked a missense DCLRE1C variant to TCR beta V- and J-gene trimming.

V gene TRBV5-1 combines with J gene TRBJ2-5; 8 bases are a match to TRBD1. Material: PBMCs. The sequence derives from a man in his forties or fifties in good health and CMV-seronegative. The CDR3, as DNA: TGCGCCAGCAGCTTTGACAGGGGAGGTGCCCAGTACTTC. Encoded protein: CASSFDRGGAQYF.